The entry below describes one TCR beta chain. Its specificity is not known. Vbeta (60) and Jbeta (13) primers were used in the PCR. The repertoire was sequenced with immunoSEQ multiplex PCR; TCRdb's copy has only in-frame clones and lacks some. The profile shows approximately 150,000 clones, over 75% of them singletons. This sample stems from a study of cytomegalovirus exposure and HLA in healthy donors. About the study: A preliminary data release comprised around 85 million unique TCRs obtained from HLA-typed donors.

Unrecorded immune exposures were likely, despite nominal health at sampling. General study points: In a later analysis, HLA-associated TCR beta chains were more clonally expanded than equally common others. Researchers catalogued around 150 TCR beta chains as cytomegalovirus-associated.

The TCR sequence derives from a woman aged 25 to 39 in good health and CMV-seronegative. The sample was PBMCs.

The CDR3 DNA reads as TGTGCCAGCAGAGTAGGGAGGGAAGAGACCCAGTACTTC. It yields the protein CASRVGREETQYF. The chain joins TRBV7-9 to TRBJ2-5, with TRBD2 matching 7 bases. CDR3 length equals 13 residues. Germline values: CDR1 SEHNR, CDR2 FQNEAQ (reference sequence). The V segment lost 6 bases and the J segment 3 bases; nucleotides outside the gene matches: 4.